This T cell receptor beta chain was recorded in a study of cytomegalovirus exposure and HLA in healthy donors. CDR3 length equals 14 residues. Germline V gives CDR1 SNHLY, CDR2 FYNNEI. Trimming stripped 1 base from V and 6 bases from J, with 10 bases between. PCR involved 60 Vbeta and 13 Jbeta primers. The protocol was immunoSEQ multiplex PCR, while the TCRdb copy is restricted to in-frame clones and leaves out a portion. The table lists 150,000 to 200,000 clones, around 75% of them singletons. This clone was found a few times. This TCR was sampled from a woman aged 25 to 39 in good health and CMV-seronegative. Sequenced material: PBMCs. The chain employs TRBV2 and TRBJ1-5; possible D gene TRBD1, 5 bases. In DNA, the CDR3 is TGTGCCAGCAGTGAAGGGGGCTCGGTTCAGCCCCAGCATTTT. It encodes CASSEGGSVQPQHF.